Below are 4 T cell receptor beta chains sequenced from a single sample in a study of blood T cell repertoires in COVID-19. Sequencing was performed with immunoSEQ multiplex PCR; in TCRdb, only in-frame clones are kept and a portion is missing. The sample lists fewer than 250,000 clones, 70% to 80% seen once, with 9.5% to 15% in the top ten. Sequencing was performed on peripheral blood. These receptors were obtained from a woman in her forties or fifties with acute or convalescent COVID-19.

The V gene is TRBV7-2, the J gene TRBJ1-5; a possible D gene is TRBD1 (6 bases). This CDR3 spans 16 amino acids. The germline CDR1 and CDR2 sequences are SGHTA and FQGNSA. Trimming removed 1 base from V and 5 bases from J, with 15 bases in between. The CDR3 reads CASSLEGDLKHQPQHF. CDR3 DNA sequence: TGTGCCAGCAGCTTAGAGGGGGACCTTAAACATCAGCCCCAGCATTTT.

This clone was observed once. This sample includes further DNA sequences coding for the same CDR3. The chain links TRBV3-1 (or the pseudogene TRBV3-2) to TRBJ1-1; maybe TRBD1 (5 bases). V shed 3 bases and J shed 1 base, with 6 bases lying between them. Germline CDR1 is LGHDT and CDR2 is YNNKEL (reference sequence). This CDR3 comprises 13 residues. CDR3 loop: CASSQGGNTEAFF. The CDR3 coding sequence is TGTGCCAGCAGCCAGGGGGGGAACACTGAAGCTTTCTTT.

The chain links TRBV28 to TRBJ2-7, with D maybe TRBD1 (6 bases). The CDR3 extends over 14 amino acids. Looked up from germline, CDR1 is MDHEN and CDR2 is SYDVKM. The ends were cut back, 6 bases at V and 5 bases at J, with 17 bases in the middle. Here the CDR3 reads CASSVGGTQHEQYF. The CDR3 DNA reads as TGTGCCAGCAGCGTAGGGGGTACTCAACACGAGCAGTACTTC.

The chain combines TRBV18 with TRBJ2-7, with 7 bases matching TRBD1. Germline-derived CDR1 and CDR2 are KGHSH and LQKENI. The CDR3 is 14 residues long. The trim removed 4 bases at V and 2 bases at J, leaving 5 bases unmatched. The CDR3 DNA is TGTGCCAGCTCACGGGACAGTACACCCTACGAGCAGTACTTC. It specifies CASSRDSTPYEQYF.